This TCR beta chain was recorded in a study of cytomegalovirus exposure and HLA in healthy donors. Study observations and caveats: Later work found that TCR association rates differed between HLA loci; DRB1 had the most and HLA-C the fewest.

The germline V gene encodes CDR1 SGDLS and CDR2 YYNGEE. The CDR3 has 17 amino acids. The V gene end was trimmed by 1 base and the J gene end by 4 bases; junction bases not matched to a gene: 4. As for this clone: As yet, its antigen is unknown.

The PCR ran on 60 Vbeta and 13 Jbeta primers. Data came from immunoSEQ multiplex PCR; TCRdb stores just in-frame clones and leaves some out. This sample yields about 60,000 clones, of which roughly 84% are seen a single time; less than 3% belongs to the top ten. The material sequenced was PBMCs. This chain uses TRBV9 with TRBJ2-1; the match to TRBD2 covers 14 bases. The sequence was obtained from a woman in her 30s in good health and CMV-seronegative. CDR3 region: CASSVQGLAGEYNEQFF. For the CDR3, the DNA is TGTGCCAGCAGCGTACAGGGACTAGCGGGAGAGTACAATGAGCAGTTCTTC.